This TCR beta chain was retrieved from a study of blood T cell repertoires in COVID-19. Whole-study context: T cells, B-cell-depleted T cells, or PBMCs supplied cDNA or gDNA.

The method was immunoSEQ multiplex PCR; TCRdb's version includes in-frame clones alone and lacks a portion of them. Of about 210,000 clones listed, 80% to 85% are singletons. This CDR3 spans 15 amino acids. J was trimmed by 6 bases and V by 1 base; bases with no gene match: 4. Looked up from germline, CDR1 is KGHSH and CDR2 is LQKENI. In its sample, this clone was seen once. Seattle patients were enrolled during active infection and followed longitudinally. Sample: peripheral blood. The gene calls are TRBV18 and TRBJ1-2, with 11 bases that match TRBD1. This receptor was obtained from a woman in her 70s with COVID-19, enrolled during active disease. The DNA for the CDR3 is TGTGCCAGCTCACCACTGAGGACAGGGGGCGATGGCTACACCTTC. As protein: CASSPLRTGGDGYTF.